Each of the 2 T cell receptor beta chains below was sequenced from the same sample in a study of beta chain features in type 1 diabetes (dated by TCRdb to 2017 to 2018). On the study overall, not on this receptor specifically: In all four CD4+ subsets, TCRB CDR3 length was moderately but significantly shorter in type 1 diabetes patients.

These receptors are not linked to any known antigen. Library method: the immunoSEQ multiplex PCR assay. All of the isolated RNA was reverse transcribed with the High Capacity cDNA Reverse Transcription Kit, so expressed TCRB transcripts were sequenced. What TCRdb holds here is the immuneACCESS table cut down to in-frame rearrangements. Part of the clones is not present; checked against another copy, under half of the missing clones reflect an unresolved V gene, and the others are unexplained. This sample holds nearly 700,000 clones; roughly an eighth were observed only once. The ten largest account for roughly 0.022% of the sample. Material for sequencing was naive CD4+ T cells from blood. What this sample's cell subset or site label stands for: true naive CD4+ T cells. Source of these receptors: a man between 18 and 29 years old with type 1 diabetes.

This clone occurred a few times. CDR3 in amino acids: CASSSTERLPETQYF. CDR3 nucleotides: TGTGCCAGCAGCTCCACAGAGAGGTTACCAGAGACCCAGTACTTC. This chain uses TRBV7-8 with TRBJ2-5; no firm D call. Germline V gives CDR1 SGHVS, CDR2 FQNEAQ. The CDR3 is 15 residues long. The V end lost 4 bases, the J end lost 4 bases, and 16 bases lay between the germline ends.

The chain carries TRBV6-1 and TRBJ1-4; D remains unclear. The CDR3 spans 10 residues. In germline, CDR1 is MNHNS, CDR2 SASEGT. V was cut by 0 bases and J by 13 bases, with 3 bases left in between. Here the CDR3 DNA reads TGTGCCAGCAGTGAAGCGAGACTGTTTTTT. This codes for CASSEARLFF.